These 8 T cell receptor beta chains share one sample of origin, sequenced in a study of T cell responses to AZD1222 COVID-19 vaccine. Some clones are missing from TCRdb's copy, which holds only in-frame ones; the method was immunoSEQ multiplex PCR. The sample has 98,000 or so clones, around 90% seen once; the top ten hold over 7.5%. This sample comprised peripheral blood, obtained on day 0 of AZD1222 vaccination. The receptors stem from an adult in good health.

The gene calls are TRBV7-6 and TRBJ2-5, with D hard to call. Germline values: CDR1 SGHVS, CDR2 FNYEAQ. Trimming cost V 1 base and J 7 bases, with 10 bases left between them. The CDR3 covers 13 residues. The CDR3 loop is CASSLVGKGTQYF. The CDR3 DNA reads as TGTGCCAGCAGCTTAGTAGGGAAGGGGACCCAGTACTTC.

The V and J genes are TRBV3-1 (or the pseudogene TRBV3-2) and TRBJ2-7, with D possibly TRBD1 on 6 matching bases. V was clipped by 5 bases and J by 10 bases, with 27 bases between them. CDR3 length: 16 residues. Per germline, CDR1 LGHDT and CDR2 YNNKEL (reference sequence). CDR3 sequence (DNA): TGTGCCAGCAGCTCACTTGGGGGCGGGTATAGAAGTGGACAGTACTTC. Its protein product is CASSSLGGGYRSGQYF.

The V gene is TRBV19, the J gene TRBJ2-3; D uncertain. CDR3 size: 12 residues. V shed 5 bases and J shed 5 bases, with 8 bases lying between them. Germline V gene data show CDR1 as LNHDA and CDR2 as SQIVND (reference sequence). The CDR3 region has the DNA TGTGCCAGTAGTCCCTCGTTAGATACGCAGTATTTT. Its translation: CASSPSLDTQYF.

The chain carries TRBV6-5 and TRBJ1-3; no reliable D call. The CDR3 consists of 11 residues. Trimming took off 4 bases at V and 8 bases at J, with 6 bases between the two ends. Per the germline V gene, CDR1 is MNHEY and CDR2 is SVGAGI. CDR3 sequence reads: CASSSEYTIYF. The DNA for the CDR3 is TGTGCCAGCAGTTCGGAGTACACCATATATTTT.

J is TRBJ1-2 and V is TRBV2; 8 nucleotides align to TRBD1. The trim removed 3 bases at V and 3 bases at J, leaving 6 bases unmatched. The CDR3 runs to 15 residues. Germline V CDR1 and CDR2: SNHLY, FYNNEI. The CDR3 region has the DNA TGTGCCAGCAGTGATACAGGGGGAGGGGACTATGGCTACACCTTC. Protein: CASSDTGGGDYGYTF.

The chain recombines TRBV5-5 with TRBJ2-3; D call uncertain. The CDR3 loop spans 12 amino acids. The V end was cut by 1 base, the J end by 5 bases, with 5 bases between. Germline lookup yields CDR1 SGHKS and CDR2 YYEKEE (reference sequence). The CDR3 DNA reads as TGTGCCAGCAGCTTGAATGAAGATACGCAGTATTTT. This gives the protein CASSLNEDTQYF.

J is TRBJ2-2 and V is TRBV9, with TRBD1 matching 9 bases. The CDR3 has 16 residues. Germline CDR1 and CDR2: SGDLS and YYNGEE. Germline trimming cut 4 bases from V and 7 bases from J; bases unmatched to any gene: 11. The DNA for the CDR3 is TGTGCCAGCAGCCCAAGGGTGGGACAGGGTTACGGGGAGCTGTTTTTT. The encoded protein is CASSPRVGQGYGELFF.

This clone is a singleton in its sample. The V gene is TRBV18, the J gene TRBJ2-2, with D unresolved. The germline CDR1 and CDR2 sequences are KGHSH and LQKENI. The CDR3 totals 16 residues. V dropped 4 bases and J dropped 1 base, with 13 bases sitting between them. DNA for the CDR3: TGTGCCAGCTCACTTAGTCTCCTCCTGAACACCGGGGAGCTGTTTTTT. Its translation is CASSLSLLLNTGELFF.